The 26 T cell receptor beta chains given below trace back to one sample, sequenced in a study of a mutant IDH1 vaccine in newly diagnosed glioma. Time point noted: baseline, week 1 (first vaccination visit). Treatment here: pre-vaccination baseline after standard-of-care therapy. The assay was immunoSEQ multiplex PCR, and TCRdb's table has in-frame clones only and misses some. The repertoire holds approximately 36,000 clones, approximately 92% seen once, with 15% to 20% in the top ten. The sample here was PBMCs, taken from a glioma patient treated with radiotherapy, temozolomide or both. The receptors were gathered from a man in his late teens or twenties with glioma.

The DNA of the CDR3 is TGTGCCAGCAGCTTGGAGGGGACGGCGAACACCGGGGAGCTGTTTTTT. It translates to CASSLEGTANTGELFF. The V call is TRBV5-5, the J call TRBJ2-2, with D perhaps matching TRBD1 or TRBD2 (5 bases each). V dropped 0 bases and J dropped 0 bases, with 9 bases sitting between them. This CDR3 is built from 16 residues. Germline V gives CDR1 SGHKS, CDR2 YYEKEE (reference sequence).

A few counts support this clone. The rearrangement links TRBV19 to TRBJ1-6; D call uncertain. There are 15 residues in the CDR3. The V gene's germline CDR1 is LNHDA and CDR2 SQIVND (reference sequence). Trimming cost V 6 bases and J 4 bases, with 13 bases left between them. The CDR3: CASSPGGGYNSPLHF. CDR3 DNA: TGTGCCAGTAGCCCCGGCGGAGGGTATAATTCACCCCTCCACTTT.

This clone came up once. The chain links TRBV30 to TRBJ1-4; no firm D call. Between the trimmed V and J ends, which lost 5 bases and 2 bases, there was a span of 9 bases. In germline, CDR1 is GTSNPN, CDR2 SVGIG (reference sequence). The CDR3 has 13 amino acids. The CDR3 loop reads CAWAPETNEKLFF. Here the CDR3 DNA reads TGTGCCTGGGCCCCCGAGACTAATGAAAAACTGTTTTTT.

This sequence joins TRBV7-8 and TRBJ2-3; 8 bases are a match to TRBD2. The trim removed 1 base at V and 3 bases at J, leaving 6 bases unmatched. The CDR3 extends over 16 amino acids. Germline V gene sequence: CDR1 SGHVS, CDR2 FQNEAQ. The CDR3 is CASSLELAVGTDTQYF. Here the CDR3 DNA reads TGTGCCAGCAGCTTAGAACTAGCGGTCGGAACAGATACGCAGTATTTT. Together with reference TRBV7-8 and TRBJ2-3, the CDR3 gives the full variable domain: GAGVSQSPRYKVAKRGQDVALRCDPISGHVSLFWYQQALGQGPEFLTYFQNEAQLDKSGLPSDRFFAERPEGSVSTLKIQRTQQEDSAVYLCASSLELAVGTDTQYFGPGTRLTVL.

This clone was picked up one time. The V call is TRBV10-3, the J call TRBJ1-1; D uncertain. CDR1 ENHRY and CDR2 SYGVKD come from the germline V gene. Trimming shortened V by 3 bases and J by 1 base, and 6 bases separated the two germline ends. CDR3 length: 13 residues. The CDR3 nucleotides are TGTGCCATCAGTGATCGGGGGAACACTGAAGCTTTCTTT. Translating it yields CAISDRGNTEAFF.

The rearrangement joins TRBV5-1 to TRBJ2-2, with 12 bases aligning to TRBD1. The germline gives CDR1 SGHRS, CDR2 YFSETQ. The CDR3 length is 15 residues. V was pared by 4 bases and J by 7 bases, with 5 bases of the junction left unmatched. DNA for the CDR3: TGCGCCAGCAGCGAGGGACAGGGGGCGGTCGGGGAGCTGTTTTTT. It encodes CASSEGQGAVGELFF.

In the case of this clone: The same CDR3 also results from other DNA sequences found in this sample. The chain couples TRBV6-4 to TRBJ2-3, with D unclear. V lost 6 bases and J lost 1, with 11 bases in between. The CDR3 has 14 residues. Germline V lookup: CDR1 MRHNA, CDR2 SNTAGT. The CDR3, as DNA: TGTGCCAGCAGCGACATGGGCGGCACAGATACGCAGTATTTT. It specifies CASSDMGGTDTQYF.

The chain combines TRBV30 with TRBJ2-1; TRBD1 matches at 7 bases. The trim removed 0 bases at V and 1 base at J, leaving 12 bases unmatched. The CDR3 contains 18 residues. Germline CDR1 GTSNPN, CDR2 SVGIG (reference sequence). CDR3 coding DNA: TGTGCCTGGAGTGTACGCGACAGGGCCCTTCGGTCCTACAATGAGCAGTTCTTC. It specifies CAWSVRDRALRSYNEQFF.

V and J are TRBV19 and TRBJ2-7; D uncertain. Germline V lookup: CDR1 LNHDA, CDR2 SQIVND (reference sequence). The V end was cut by 1 base, the J end by 5 bases, with 12 bases between. This CDR3 is 14 amino acids long. This chain's CDR3 is CASSIVGFWNEQYF. In DNA, the CDR3 is TGTGCCAGTAGTATAGTTGGGTTTTGGAACGAGCAGTACTTC. Drawing the rest from reference TRBV19 and TRBJ2-7, the complete variable domain is DGGITQSPKYLFRKEGQNVTLSCEQNLNHDAMYWYRQDPGQGLRLIYYSQIVNDFQKGDIAEGYSVSREKKESFPLTVTSAQKNPTAFYLCASSIVGFWNEQYFGPGTRLTVT.

The J gene is TRBJ2-3, the V gene TRBV7-9; weak D call: TRBD2 (5 bases). Trimming removed 3 bases from V and 5 bases from J, with 15 bases in between. The CDR3 is 15 amino acids. Germline V lookup: CDR1 SEHNR, CDR2 FQNEAQ (reference sequence). CDR3 region: CASSFPGVSEDTQYF. Written as DNA, the CDR3 is TGTGCCAGCAGCTTCCCCGGGGTTTCCGAAGATACGCAGTATTTT.

This sequence joins TRBV14 and TRBJ2-6; the D is unclear. CDR1 and CDR2 from the germline V gene are SGHDN and FVKESK. The CDR3 length is 14 residues. V was pared by 3 bases and J by 0 bases, with 3 bases between. In DNA, the CDR3 is TGTGCCAGCAGCCAGACCTCTGGGGCCAACGTCCTGACTTTC. Protein product: CASSQTSGANVLTF.

J is TRBJ2-5 and V is TRBV5-4, with TRBD2 identical over 8 bases. V lost 4 bases and J lost 2; bases outside the gene matches: 10. The germline gives CDR1 SGHNT, CDR2 YYREEE (reference sequence). The CDR3 has 16 residues. The CDR3 DNA reads as TGTGCCAGCAGCGGGGTGCCTAGCGGGTTTCAAGAGACCCAGTACTTC. Translation gives CASSGVPSGFQETQYF. Using reference TRBV5-4 and TRBJ2-5 for the parts outside the CDR3, the full variable domain is ETGVTQSPTHLIKTRGQQVTLRCSSQSGHNTVSWYQQALGQGPQFIFQYYREEENGRGNFPPRFSGLQFPNYSSELNVNALELDDSALYLCASSGVPSGFQETQYFGPGTRLLVL.

The V call is TRBV6-5, the J call TRBJ2-7, with TRBD2 as a possible D gene (5 bases). This CDR3 has 15 amino acids. V was shortened by 0 bases and J by 5 bases, with 14 bases between the two germline ends. Germline CDR1 and CDR2: MNHEY and SVGAGI. The DNA for the CDR3 is TGTGCCAGCAGTTACTCGAGTGGGAGAATCGACGAGCAGTACTTC. This translates into CASSYSSGRIDEQYF.

The count of this clone is one. The rearrangement joins TRBV11-2 to TRBJ1-1, with D tentatively TRBD1 (5 bases). CDR3 length: 15 residues. Deletions cut 5 bases from V and 0 bases from J, with 13 bases between. CDR1 is SGHAT and CDR2 is FQNNGV in the germline V gene. Here the CDR3 DNA reads TGTGCCAGCAGCCCATTGCGGGGGATGAACACTGAAGCTTTCTTT. The encoded protein is CASSPLRGMNTEAFF.

The chain combines TRBV19 with TRBJ2-1, with 8 bases fitting TRBD2. The CDR3 is 15 amino acids. Trimming took 4 bases from V and 0 from J; bases not matched to a gene: 2. CDR1 is LNHDA and CDR2 is SQIVND in the germline V gene (reference sequence). The CDR3 bases are TGTGCCAGTAGTACTAGCGGGTACTCCTACAATGAGCAGTTCTTC. Translating gives CASSTSGYSYNEQFF.

V usage is TRBV10-3 and J usage is TRBJ2-5; 8 nucleotides agree with TRBD2. V lost 7 bases to trimming and J lost 4 bases; unmatched junction nucleotides: 11. Germline V gives CDR1 ENHRY, CDR2 SYGVKD. The CDR3 spans 15 residues. In DNA, the CDR3 is TGTGCCATCAACGGGGGGGGACTAGAGGGAGAGACCCAGTACTTC. The encoded protein is CAINGGGLEGETQYF.

The J gene is TRBJ1-1, the V gene TRBV18; 8 bases align to TRBD1. J gave up 4 bases and V 4 bases, and 14 bases lay outside the gene matches. The germline CDR1 and CDR2 sequences are KGHSH and LQKENI. The CDR3 sequence is 17 residues long. CDR3 protein: CASSLGRQGIGGTEAFF. The CDR3 DNA sequence: TGTGCCAGCTCACTTGGACGACAGGGGATTGGGGGCACTGAAGCTTTCTTT.

V is TRBV7-2 and J is TRBJ2-7; D is perhaps TRBD1 (6 bases). Trimming took off 4 bases at V and 2 bases at J, with 12 bases between the two ends. Germline assignment: CDR1 SGHTA and CDR2 FQGNSA. The CDR3 covers 14 residues. The CDR3 here is CASSSVGATYEQYF. The CDR3 bases are TGTGCCAGCAGCTCCGTGGGGGCAACCTACGAGCAGTACTTC.

This chain connects TRBV5-1 to TRBJ2-1; maybe TRBD2 (6 bases). The CDR3 consists of 15 residues. The V gene's germline CDR1 is SGHRS and CDR2 YFSETQ. The V and J ends lost 2 bases and 5 bases respectively, with 14 bases between them. As DNA, the CDR3 is TGCGCCAGCAGCTTTACGGGAGCGTCTCACAATGAGCAGTTCTTC. As protein: CASSFTGASHNEQFF.

This rearrangement joins TRBV5-6 to TRBJ2-1; D not certain. This CDR3 region has 15 residues. V lost 0 bases and J 1 base, leaving 8 bases between the germline ends. CDR1 is SGHDT and CDR2 is YYEEEE in the germline V gene. CDR3 sequence reads: CASSLGQVSYNEQFF. CDR3 DNA sequence: TGTGCCAGCAGCTTGGGGCAGGTTTCCTACAATGAGCAGTTCTTC.

This rearrangement joins TRBV5-6 to TRBJ1-5; D is uncertain. This CDR3 comprises 15 residues. Deletions cut 0 bases from V and 4 bases from J, with 11 bases between. Germline V gene data show CDR1 as SGHDT and CDR2 as YYEEEE. The CDR3 loop is CASSLASAENQPQHF. CDR3 DNA: TGTGCCAGCAGCTTGGCCTCGGCAGAAAATCAGCCCCAGCATTTT.

This clone showed up just once. The V gene is TRBV2, the J gene TRBJ2-7; 7 bases map to TRBD2. Germline-derived CDR1 and CDR2 are SNHLY and FYNNEI. CDR3 length equals 13 residues. Trimming cost V 7 bases and J 1 base; bases outside gene matches: 4. The CDR3 DNA reads as TGTGCCAGCACGGGGGGAGTTTCCTACGAGCAGTACTTC. Protein product: CASTGGVSYEQYF.

The V gene is TRBV6-5, the J gene TRBJ1-1; 8 bases match TRBD1. The CDR3 covers 14 residues. CDR1 and CDR2 (germline): MNHEY, SVGAGI. V dropped 6 bases and J dropped 3; count of bases not matched to a gene: 6. The CDR3 reads CASRERQGYTEAFF. The CDR3 DNA reads as TGTGCCAGCAGAGAACGACAGGGGTACACTGAAGCTTTCTTT.

The V call is TRBV10-3, the J call TRBJ1-3; a weak D match, TRBD1 (6 bases). The CDR3 has 16 residues. Trimming took off 4 bases at V and 2 bases at J, with 15 bases between the two ends. Germline loops: CDR1 ENHRY, CDR2 SYGVKD. The CDR3: CAISAQLGQTGNTIYF. The CDR3 nucleotides read TGTGCCATCAGTGCCCAATTAGGACAGACTGGAAACACCATATATTTT.

This clone was detected a few times. J is TRBJ1-1 and V is TRBV11-1; a weak D match, TRBD1 (6 bases). The length of the CDR3 is 13 residues. Trimming cost V 0 bases and J 8 bases, with 10 bases left between them. Per germline, CDR1 SGHAT and CDR2 FQDESV (reference sequence). CDR3 residues: CASSLAETGEAFF. The CDR3 DNA follows: TGTGCCAGCAGCTTAGCGGAGACAGGCGAAGCTTTCTTT. The full variable domain, its missing parts supplied by reference TRBV11-1 and TRBJ1-1, is EAEVAQSPRYKITEKSQAVAFWCDPISGHATLYWYRQILGQGPELLVQFQDESVVDDSQLPKDRFSAERLKGVDSTLKIQPAELGDSAMYLCASSLAETGEAFFGQGTRLTVV.

The CDR3, as DNA: TGCGCCAGCAGCCAAGATAGGTCGGCCGAAGAAAAACTGTTTTTT. Translated: CASSQDRSAEEKLFF. J is TRBJ1-4 and V is TRBV4-3; D not resolved. CDR1 and CDR2 (germline): LGHNA, YSLEER. V gave up 0 bases and J gave up 8 bases, with 13 bases separating them. The CDR3 is 15 residues long.